This TCR beta chain was recorded in a study of CD8 T cells in ankylosing spondylitis. The CDR3 contains 14 residues. Germline V gene sequence: CDR1 DFQATT, CDR2 SNEGSKA (reference sequence). The V and J ends lost 3 bases and 6 bases, in that order; junction bases with no gene match: 7. TCRdb fed the 5' RACE reads into MiXCR, producing one record per CDR3 protein. Among approximately 190,000 distinct CDR3 sequences listed, 13% were seen once. The TCR sequence derives from a female donor with ankylosing spondylitis or in good health (not recorded which). The sequenced sample was blood, either unsorted or a sorted T cell fraction (not recorded which). The chain carries TRBV20-1 and TRBJ2-2; 7 nucleotides match TRBD2. The CDR3 spells CSARGLAVPGELFF. The CDR3 DNA sequence: TGCAGTGCTAGGGGGCTAGCGGTTCCCGGGGAGCTGTTTTTT.